The entry below describes one T cell receptor (beta chain). The sample is drawn from a study of cytomegalovirus exposure and HLA in healthy donors. It was with 60 Vbeta and 13 Jbeta primers that the PCR ran. Repertoires were generated with immunoSEQ multiplex PCR, while TCRdb's copy carries only in-frame clones and drops some. The sample consists of 150,000 to 200,000 clones, roughly 77% of them appearing once. CDR1 is MGHRA, CDR2 YSYEKL, per germline. This CDR3 has 17 residues. V lost 4 bases to trimming and J lost 0 bases, with 13 bases between them. Source material: PBMCs. This chain uses TRBV4-1 with TRBJ2-6; D is uncertain. This TCR was sampled from a woman between 40 and 55 years old in good health and CMV-seropositive. In nucleotides, the CDR3 is TGCGCCAGCAGCCCACCCCTCGGAGCCTCTGGGGCCAACGTCCTGACTTTC. This gives the protein CASSPPLGASGANVLTF.